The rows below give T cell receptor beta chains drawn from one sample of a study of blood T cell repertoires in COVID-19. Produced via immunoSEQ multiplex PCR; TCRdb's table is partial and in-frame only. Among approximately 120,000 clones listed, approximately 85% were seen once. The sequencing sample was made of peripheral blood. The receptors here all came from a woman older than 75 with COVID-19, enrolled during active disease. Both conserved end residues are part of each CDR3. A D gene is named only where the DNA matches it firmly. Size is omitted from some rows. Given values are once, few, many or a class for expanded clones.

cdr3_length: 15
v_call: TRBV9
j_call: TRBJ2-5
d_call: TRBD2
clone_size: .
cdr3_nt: TGTGCCAGCAGCCCCCAGACTAGCGAGGGGGAGACCCAGTACTTC
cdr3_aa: CASSPQTSEGETQYF

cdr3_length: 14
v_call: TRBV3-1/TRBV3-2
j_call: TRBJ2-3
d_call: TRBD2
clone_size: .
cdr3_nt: TGTGCCAGCAGCTCCAGCGGGAGCACGTATACGCAGTATTTT
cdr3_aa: CASSSSGSTYTQYF

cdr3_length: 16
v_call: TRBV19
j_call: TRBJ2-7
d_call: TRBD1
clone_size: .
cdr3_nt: TGTGCCAGTAGCTTCTCGTCGGGACAGGGTGTGGGCGAGCAGTACTTC
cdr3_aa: CASSFSSGQGVGEQYF

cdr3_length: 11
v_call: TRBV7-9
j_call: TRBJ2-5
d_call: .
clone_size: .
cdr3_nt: TGTGCCAGCAGCTTATCGTGGACCCAGTACTTC
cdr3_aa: CASSLSWTQYF

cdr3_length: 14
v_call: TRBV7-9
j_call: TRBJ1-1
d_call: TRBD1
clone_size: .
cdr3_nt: TGTGCCAGCACCCAAGGGACAGGGGCAACTGAAGCTTTCTTT
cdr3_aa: CASTQGTGATEAFF

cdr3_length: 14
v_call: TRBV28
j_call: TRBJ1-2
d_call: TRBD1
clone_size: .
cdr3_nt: TGTGCCAGCAGCCAACCGGGACAGGGGAATTTCTACACCTTC
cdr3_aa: CASSQPGQGNFYTF

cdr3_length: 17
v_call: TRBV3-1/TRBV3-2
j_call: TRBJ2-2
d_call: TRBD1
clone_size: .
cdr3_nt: TGTGCCAGCAGCCAGAGAAGACAGGGGCTGGGCACCGGGGAGCTGTTTTTT
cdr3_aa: CASSQRRQGLGTGELFF

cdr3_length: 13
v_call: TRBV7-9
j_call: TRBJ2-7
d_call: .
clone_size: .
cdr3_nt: TGTGCCAGCAGCCCGGACAATTACTACGAGCAGTACTTC
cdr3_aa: CASSPDNYYEQYF

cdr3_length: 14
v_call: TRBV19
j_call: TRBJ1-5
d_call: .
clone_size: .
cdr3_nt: TGTGCCAGTAGCCAGGAACAGGCCCCTCAGCCCCAGCATTTT
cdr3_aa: CASSQEQAPQPQHF

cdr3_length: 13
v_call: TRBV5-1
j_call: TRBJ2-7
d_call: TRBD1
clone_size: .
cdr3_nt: TGCGCCAGCAACCGGGACAGGGGTCGGGAGCAGTACTTC
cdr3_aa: CASNRDRGREQYF

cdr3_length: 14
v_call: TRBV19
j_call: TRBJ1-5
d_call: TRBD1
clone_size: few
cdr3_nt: TGTGCCAGTAGTTTAGGACAGGGAAGGGAGCCCCAGCATTTT
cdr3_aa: CASSLGQGREPQHF

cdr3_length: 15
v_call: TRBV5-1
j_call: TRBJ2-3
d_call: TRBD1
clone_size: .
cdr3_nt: TGCGCCAGCAGCTTTCAGGGGGCTAGCACAGATACGCAGTATTTT
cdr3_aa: CASSFQGASTDTQYF

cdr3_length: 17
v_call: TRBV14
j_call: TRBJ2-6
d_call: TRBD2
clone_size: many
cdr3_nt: TGTGCCAGCAGCCAGTCCGGGAGGGGCTCTGGGGCCAACGTCCTGACTTTC
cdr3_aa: CASSQSGRGSGANVLTF

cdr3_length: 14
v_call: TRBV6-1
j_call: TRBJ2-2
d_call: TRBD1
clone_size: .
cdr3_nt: TGTGCCAGCAGTGAAGCCTGGACAGGGAGGGAGCTGTTTTTT
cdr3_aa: CASSEAWTGRELFF

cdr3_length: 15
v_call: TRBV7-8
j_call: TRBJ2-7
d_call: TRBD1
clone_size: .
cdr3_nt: TGTGCCAGCAGCTCACCAGGGGGCGGCTACTACGAGCAGTACTTC
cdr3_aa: CASSSPGGGYYEQYF

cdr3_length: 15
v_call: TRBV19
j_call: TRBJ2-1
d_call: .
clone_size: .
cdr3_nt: TGTGCCAGTAGTAGAGGGACTTACTCCTACAATGAGCAGTTCTTC
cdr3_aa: CASSRGTYSYNEQFF

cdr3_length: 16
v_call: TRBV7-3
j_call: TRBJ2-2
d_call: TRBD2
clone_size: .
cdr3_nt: TGTGCCAGCAGCTTAAGGGGGACTAATTACACCGGGGAGCTGTTTTTT
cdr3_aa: CASSLRGTNYTGELFF

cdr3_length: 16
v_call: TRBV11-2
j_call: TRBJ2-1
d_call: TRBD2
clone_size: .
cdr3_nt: TGTGCCAGCAGCTTACTAATAGATAGCGGGAGGCCTGAGCAGTTCTTC
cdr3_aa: CASSLLIDSGRPEQFF

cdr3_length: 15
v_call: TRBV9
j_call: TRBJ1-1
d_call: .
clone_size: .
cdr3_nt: TGTGCCAGCAGCGGAGCGGGGGGACTGAACACTGAAGCTTTCTTT
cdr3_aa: CASSGAGGLNTEAFF

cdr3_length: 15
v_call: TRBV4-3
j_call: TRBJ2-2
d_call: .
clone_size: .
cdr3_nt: TGCGCCAGCAGCCAAGCCTCCAGGGGTGGCGGGGAGCTGTTTTTT
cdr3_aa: CASSQASRGGGELFF

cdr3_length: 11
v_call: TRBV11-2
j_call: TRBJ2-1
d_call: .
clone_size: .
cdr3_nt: TGTGCCAGCCGCGGGTATTATGAGCAGTTCTTC
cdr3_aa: CASRGYYEQFF

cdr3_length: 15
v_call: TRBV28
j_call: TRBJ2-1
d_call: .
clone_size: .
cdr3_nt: TGTGCCAGCAGCCGACTAGGATTTGACTACAATGAGCAGTTCTTC
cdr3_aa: CASSRLGFDYNEQFF

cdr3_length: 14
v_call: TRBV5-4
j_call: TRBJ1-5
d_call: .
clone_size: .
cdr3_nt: TGTGCCAGCAGCAATTATAATAGCAATCAGCCCCAGCATTTT
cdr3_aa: CASSNYNSNQPQHF

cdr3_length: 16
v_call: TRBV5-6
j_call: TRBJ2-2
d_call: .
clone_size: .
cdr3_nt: TGTGCCAGCACCAAACCGGACAGAGTGTTGACCGGGGAGCTGTTTTTT
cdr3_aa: CASTKPDRVLTGELFF

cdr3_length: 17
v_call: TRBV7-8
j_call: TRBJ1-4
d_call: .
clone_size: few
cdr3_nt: TGTGCCAGCAGCTTAGCGCAGGGAGGGAGACCTAATGAAAAACTGTTTTTT
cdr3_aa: CASSLAQGGRPNEKLFF

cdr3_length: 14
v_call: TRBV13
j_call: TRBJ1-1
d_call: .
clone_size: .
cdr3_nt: TGTGCCAGCAGCCCCCCGGACAAGAACACTGAAGCTTTCTTT
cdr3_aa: CASSPPDKNTEAFF

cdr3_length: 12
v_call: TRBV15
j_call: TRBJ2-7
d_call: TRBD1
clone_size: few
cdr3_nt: TGTGCCACCAGCAGGACAGGGGACGAGCAGTACTTC
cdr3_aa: CATSRTGDEQYF

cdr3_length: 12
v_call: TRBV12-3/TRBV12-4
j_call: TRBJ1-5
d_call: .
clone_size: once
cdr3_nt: TGTGCCAGCAGCCTAACCGATCAGCCCCAGCATTTT
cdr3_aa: CASSLTDQPQHF